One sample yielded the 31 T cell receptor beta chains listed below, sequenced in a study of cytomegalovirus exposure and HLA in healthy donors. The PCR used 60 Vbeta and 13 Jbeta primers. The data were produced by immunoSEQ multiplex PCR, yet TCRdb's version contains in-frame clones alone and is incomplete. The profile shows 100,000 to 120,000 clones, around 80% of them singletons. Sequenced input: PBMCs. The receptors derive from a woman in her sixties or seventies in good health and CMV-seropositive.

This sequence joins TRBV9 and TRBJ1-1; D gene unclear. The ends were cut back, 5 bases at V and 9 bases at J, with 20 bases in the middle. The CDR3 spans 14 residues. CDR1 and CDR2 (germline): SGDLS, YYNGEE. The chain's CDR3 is CASRPGNKQGKAFF. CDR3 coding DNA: TGTGCCAGCAGGCCCGGGAACAAACAAGGGAAAGCTTTCTTT.

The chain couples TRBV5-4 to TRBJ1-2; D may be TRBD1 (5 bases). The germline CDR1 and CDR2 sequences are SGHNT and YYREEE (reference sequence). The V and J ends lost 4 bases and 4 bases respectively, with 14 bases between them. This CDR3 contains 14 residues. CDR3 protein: CASSPRDSGYGYTF. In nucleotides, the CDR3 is TGTGCCAGCAGCCCCAGGGACTCAGGCTATGGCTACACCTTC.

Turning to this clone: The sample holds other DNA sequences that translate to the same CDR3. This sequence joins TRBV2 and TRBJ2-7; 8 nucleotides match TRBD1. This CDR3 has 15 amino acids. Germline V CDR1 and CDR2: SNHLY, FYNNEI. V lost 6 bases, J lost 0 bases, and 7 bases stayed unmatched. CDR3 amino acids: CASSVDRASSYEQYF. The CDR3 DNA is TGTGCCAGCAGCGTGGACAGGGCAAGCTCCTACGAGCAGTACTTC.

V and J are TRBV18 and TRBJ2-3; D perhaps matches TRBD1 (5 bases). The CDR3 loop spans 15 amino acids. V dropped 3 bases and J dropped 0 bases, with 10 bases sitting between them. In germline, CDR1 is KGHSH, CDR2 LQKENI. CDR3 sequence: CASSPTVTSTDTQYF. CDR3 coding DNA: TGTGCCAGCTCACCGACAGTCACTAGCACAGATACGCAGTATTTT.

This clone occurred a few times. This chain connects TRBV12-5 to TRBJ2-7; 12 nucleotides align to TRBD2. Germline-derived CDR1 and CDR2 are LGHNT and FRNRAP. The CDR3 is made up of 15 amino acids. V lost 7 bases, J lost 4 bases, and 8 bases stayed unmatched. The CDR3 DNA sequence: TGTGCTAGTGACCGACTAGCGGGAGATCGGTACGAGCAGTACTTC. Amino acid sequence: CASDRLAGDRYEQYF.

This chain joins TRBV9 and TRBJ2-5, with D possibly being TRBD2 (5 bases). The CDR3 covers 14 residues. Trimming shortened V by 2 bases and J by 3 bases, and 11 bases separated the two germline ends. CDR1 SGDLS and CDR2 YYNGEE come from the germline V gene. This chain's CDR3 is CASSVSGSEETQYF. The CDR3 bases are TGTGCCAGCAGCGTTAGTGGTAGCGAAGAGACCCAGTACTTC.

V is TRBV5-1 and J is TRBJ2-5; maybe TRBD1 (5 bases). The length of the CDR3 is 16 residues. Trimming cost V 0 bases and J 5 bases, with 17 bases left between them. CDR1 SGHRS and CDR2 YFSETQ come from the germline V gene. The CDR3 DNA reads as TGCGCCAGCAGCTTGGCTGGCAGGGTGGTCGGGGAGACCCAGTACTTC. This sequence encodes CASSLAGRVVGETQYF.

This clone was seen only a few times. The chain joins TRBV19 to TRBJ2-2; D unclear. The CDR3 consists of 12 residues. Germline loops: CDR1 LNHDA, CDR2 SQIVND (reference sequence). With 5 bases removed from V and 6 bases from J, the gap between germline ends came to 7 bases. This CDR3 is CASSPPPGELFF. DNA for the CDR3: TGTGCCAGTAGTCCCCCTCCCGGGGAGCTGTTTTTT.

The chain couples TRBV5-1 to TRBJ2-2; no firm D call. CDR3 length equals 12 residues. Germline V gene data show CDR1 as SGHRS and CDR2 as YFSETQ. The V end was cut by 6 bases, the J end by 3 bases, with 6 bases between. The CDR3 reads CASILDTGELFF. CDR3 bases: TGCGCCAGCATATTAGACACCGGGGAGCTGTTTTTT.

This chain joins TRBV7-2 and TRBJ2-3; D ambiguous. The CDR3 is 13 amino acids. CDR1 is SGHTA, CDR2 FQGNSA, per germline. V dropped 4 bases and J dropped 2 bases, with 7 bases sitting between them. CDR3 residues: CASSSPFTDTQYF. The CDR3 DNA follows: TGTGCCAGCAGCTCCCCGTTCACAGATACGCAGTATTTT.

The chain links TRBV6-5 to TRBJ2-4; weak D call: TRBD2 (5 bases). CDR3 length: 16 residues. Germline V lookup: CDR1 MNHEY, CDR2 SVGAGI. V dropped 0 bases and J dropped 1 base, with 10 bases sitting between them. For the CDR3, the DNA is TGTGCCAGCAGTTACTCATCGGGCGGGGCCAAAAACATTCAGTACTTC. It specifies CASSYSSGGAKNIQYF.

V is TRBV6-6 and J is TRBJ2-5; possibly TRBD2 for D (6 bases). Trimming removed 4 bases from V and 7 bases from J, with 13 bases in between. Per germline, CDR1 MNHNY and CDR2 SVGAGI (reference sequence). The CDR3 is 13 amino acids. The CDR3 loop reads CASSFPHGGTQYF. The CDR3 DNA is TGTGCCAGCAGTTTCCCTCACGGGGGGACCCAGTACTTC.

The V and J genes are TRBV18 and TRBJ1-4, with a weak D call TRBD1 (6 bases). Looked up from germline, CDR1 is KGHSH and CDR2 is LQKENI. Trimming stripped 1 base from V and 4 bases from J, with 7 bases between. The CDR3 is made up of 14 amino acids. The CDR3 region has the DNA TGTGCCAGCTCACCACGCAGGGGTAATGAAAAACTGTTTTTT. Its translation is CASSPRRGNEKLFF.

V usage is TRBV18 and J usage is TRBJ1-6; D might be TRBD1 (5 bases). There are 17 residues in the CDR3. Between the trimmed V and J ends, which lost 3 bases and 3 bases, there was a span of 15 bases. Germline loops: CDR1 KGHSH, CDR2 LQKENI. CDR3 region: CASSPVSDSFYNSPLHF. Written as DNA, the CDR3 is TGTGCCAGCTCACCGGTTTCCGACAGTTTCTATAATTCACCCCTCCACTTT.

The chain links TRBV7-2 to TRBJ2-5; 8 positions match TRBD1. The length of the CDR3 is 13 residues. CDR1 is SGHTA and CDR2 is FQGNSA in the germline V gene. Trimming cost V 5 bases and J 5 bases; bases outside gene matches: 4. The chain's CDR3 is CASSADRVETQYF. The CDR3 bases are TGTGCCAGCAGCGCGGACAGGGTGGAGACCCAGTACTTC.

As DNA, the CDR3 is TGTGCCAGCAGCTTAACCCGGGGGCGGGAGTGGTTCTTC. This gives the protein CASSLTRGREWFF. The J gene is TRBJ2-1, the V gene TRBV7-3, with D possibly being TRBD2 (7 bases). CDR3 length: 13 amino acids. Per germline, CDR1 SGHTA and CDR2 FQGTGA. Between the trimmed V and J ends, which lost 0 bases and 15 bases, there was a span of 15 bases.

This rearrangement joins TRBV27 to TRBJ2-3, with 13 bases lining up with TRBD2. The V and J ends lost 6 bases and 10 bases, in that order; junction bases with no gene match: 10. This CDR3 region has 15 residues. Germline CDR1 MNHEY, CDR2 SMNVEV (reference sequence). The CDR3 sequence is CASRMTGTSGIPQYF. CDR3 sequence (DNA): TGTGCCAGCAGGATGACGGGGACTAGCGGGATTCCGCAGTATTTT.

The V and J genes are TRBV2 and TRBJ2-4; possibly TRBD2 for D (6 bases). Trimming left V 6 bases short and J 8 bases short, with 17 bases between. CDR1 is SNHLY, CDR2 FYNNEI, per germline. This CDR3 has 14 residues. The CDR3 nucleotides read TGTGCCAGCAGGGCGGGACTCCGAGGTGACATTCAGTACTTC. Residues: CASRAGLRGDIQYF.

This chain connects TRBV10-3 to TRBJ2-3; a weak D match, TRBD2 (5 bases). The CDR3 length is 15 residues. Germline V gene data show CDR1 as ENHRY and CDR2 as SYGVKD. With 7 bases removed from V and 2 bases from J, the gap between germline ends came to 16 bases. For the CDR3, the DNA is TGTGCCATCACCCCGGGTAGCGCTCCCACAGATACGCAGTATTTT. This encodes CAITPGSAPTDTQYF.

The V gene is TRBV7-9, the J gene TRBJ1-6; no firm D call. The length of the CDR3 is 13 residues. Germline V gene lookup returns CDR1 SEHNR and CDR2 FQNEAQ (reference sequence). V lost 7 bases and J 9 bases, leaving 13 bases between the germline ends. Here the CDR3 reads CASTSPGSSPLHF. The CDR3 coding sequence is TGTGCCAGCACCTCACCTGGGAGTTCACCCCTCCACTTT.

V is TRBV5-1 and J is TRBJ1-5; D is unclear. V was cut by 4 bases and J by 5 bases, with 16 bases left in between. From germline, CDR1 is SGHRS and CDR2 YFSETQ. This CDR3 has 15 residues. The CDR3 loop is CASSASPGRDQPQHF. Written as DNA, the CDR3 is TGCGCCAGCAGCGCGAGTCCGGGTCGCGATCAGCCCCAGCATTTT. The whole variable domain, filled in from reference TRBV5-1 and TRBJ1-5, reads KAGVTQTPRYLIKTRGQQVTLSCSPISGHRSVSWYQQTPGQGLQFLFEYFSETQRNKGNFPGRFSGRQFSNSRSEMNVSTLELGDSALYLCASSASPGRDQPQHFGDGTRLSIL.

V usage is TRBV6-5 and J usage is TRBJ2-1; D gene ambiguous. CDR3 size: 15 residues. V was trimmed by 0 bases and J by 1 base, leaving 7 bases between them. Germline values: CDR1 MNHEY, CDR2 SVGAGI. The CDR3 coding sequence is TGTGCCAGCAGTTACTCCGGTTTTTCCTACAATGAGCAGTTCTTC. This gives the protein CASSYSGFSYNEQFF.

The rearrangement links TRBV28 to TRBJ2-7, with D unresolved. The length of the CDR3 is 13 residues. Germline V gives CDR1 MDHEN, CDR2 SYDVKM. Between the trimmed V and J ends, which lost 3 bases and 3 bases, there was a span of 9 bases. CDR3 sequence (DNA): TGTGCCAGCAGTTTGATTAACAGCTACGAGCAGTACTTC. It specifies CASSLINSYEQYF.

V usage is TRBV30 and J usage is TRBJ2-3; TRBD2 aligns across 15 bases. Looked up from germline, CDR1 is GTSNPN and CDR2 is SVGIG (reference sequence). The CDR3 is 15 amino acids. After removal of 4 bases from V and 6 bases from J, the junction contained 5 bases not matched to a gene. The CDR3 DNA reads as TGTGCCTGGAATAGGACTAGCGGGAGGGTGGATACGCAGTATTTT. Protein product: CAWNRTSGRVDTQYF.

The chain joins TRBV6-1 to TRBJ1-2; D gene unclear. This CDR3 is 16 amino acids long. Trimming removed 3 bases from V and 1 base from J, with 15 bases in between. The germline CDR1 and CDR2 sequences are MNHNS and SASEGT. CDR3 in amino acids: CASSEEAAIFNYGYTF. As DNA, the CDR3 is TGTGCCAGCAGTGAGGAGGCAGCGATTTTTAACTATGGCTACACCTTC.

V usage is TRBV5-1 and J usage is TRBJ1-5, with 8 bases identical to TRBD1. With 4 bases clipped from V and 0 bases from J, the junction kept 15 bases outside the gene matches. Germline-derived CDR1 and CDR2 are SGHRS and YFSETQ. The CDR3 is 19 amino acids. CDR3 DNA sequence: TGCGCCAGCAGCCCCCCTGACGGACAGGGAAGCTATAGCAATCAGCCCCAGCATTTT. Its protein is CASSPPDGQGSYSNQPQHF.

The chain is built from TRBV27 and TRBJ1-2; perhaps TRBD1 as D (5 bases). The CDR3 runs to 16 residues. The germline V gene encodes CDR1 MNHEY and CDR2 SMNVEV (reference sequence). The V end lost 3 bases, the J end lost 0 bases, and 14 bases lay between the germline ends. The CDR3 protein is CASSFAPGTTNYGYTF. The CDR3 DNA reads TGTGCCAGCAGTTTCGCCCCCGGGACTACTAACTATGGCTACACCTTC.

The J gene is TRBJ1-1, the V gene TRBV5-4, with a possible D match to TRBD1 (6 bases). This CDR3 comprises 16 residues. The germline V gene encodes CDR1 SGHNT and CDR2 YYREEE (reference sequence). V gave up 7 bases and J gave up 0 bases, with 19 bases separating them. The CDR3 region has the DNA TGTGCCAGCCTCAACGGCGGGGGCACCTTGAACACTGAAGCTTTCTTT. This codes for CASLNGGGTLNTEAFF.

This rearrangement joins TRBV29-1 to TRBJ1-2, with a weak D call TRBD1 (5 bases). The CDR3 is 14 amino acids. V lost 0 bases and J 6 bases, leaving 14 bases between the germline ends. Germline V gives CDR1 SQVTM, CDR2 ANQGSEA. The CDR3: CSVEDLGAGHGYTF. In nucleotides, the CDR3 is TGCAGCGTTGAAGATCTTGGGGCAGGACATGGCTACACCTTC.

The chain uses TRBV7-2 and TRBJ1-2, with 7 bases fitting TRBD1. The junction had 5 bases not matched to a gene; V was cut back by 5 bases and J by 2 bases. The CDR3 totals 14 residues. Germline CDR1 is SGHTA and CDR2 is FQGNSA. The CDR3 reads CASSPETGNYGYTF. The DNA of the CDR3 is TGTGCCAGCAGCCCCGAGACAGGGAACTATGGCTACACCTTC.

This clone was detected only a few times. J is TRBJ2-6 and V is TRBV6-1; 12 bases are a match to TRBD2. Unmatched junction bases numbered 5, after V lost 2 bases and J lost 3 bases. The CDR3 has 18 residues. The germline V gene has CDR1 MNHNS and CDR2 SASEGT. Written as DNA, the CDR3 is TGTGCCAGCAGTGAATATCTAGCGGGAGGGTTTGGGGCCAACGTCCTGACTTTC. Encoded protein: CASSEYLAGGFGANVLTF.